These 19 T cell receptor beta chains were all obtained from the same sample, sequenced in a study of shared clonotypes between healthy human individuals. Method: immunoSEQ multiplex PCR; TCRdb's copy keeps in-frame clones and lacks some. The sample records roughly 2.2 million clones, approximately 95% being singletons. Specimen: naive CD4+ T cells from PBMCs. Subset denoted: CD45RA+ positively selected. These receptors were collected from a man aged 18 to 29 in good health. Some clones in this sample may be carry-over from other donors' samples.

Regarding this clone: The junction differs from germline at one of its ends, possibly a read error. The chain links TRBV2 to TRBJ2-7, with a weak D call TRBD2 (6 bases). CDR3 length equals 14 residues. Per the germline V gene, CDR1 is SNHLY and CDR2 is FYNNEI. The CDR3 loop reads CASSEVGGSYEQYF. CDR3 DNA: TGTGCCAGCAGCGAAGTGGGGGGTTCCTACGAGCAGTACTTC.

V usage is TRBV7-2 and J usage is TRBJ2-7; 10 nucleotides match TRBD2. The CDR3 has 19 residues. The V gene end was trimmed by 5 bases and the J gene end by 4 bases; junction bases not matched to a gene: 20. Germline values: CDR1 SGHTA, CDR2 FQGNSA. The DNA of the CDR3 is TGTGCCAGCAGCCCTCGAGCCCAGGGACTAGCGCGACCCCGATACGAGCAGTACTTC. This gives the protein CASSPRAQGLARPRYEQYF.

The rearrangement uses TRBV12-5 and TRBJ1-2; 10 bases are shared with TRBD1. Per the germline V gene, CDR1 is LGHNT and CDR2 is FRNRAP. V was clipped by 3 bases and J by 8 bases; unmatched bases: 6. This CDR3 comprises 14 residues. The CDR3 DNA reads TGTGCTAGTGGTTTCCCCGACAGGGGGCAAGGCTACACCTTC. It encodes CASGFPDRGQGYTF.

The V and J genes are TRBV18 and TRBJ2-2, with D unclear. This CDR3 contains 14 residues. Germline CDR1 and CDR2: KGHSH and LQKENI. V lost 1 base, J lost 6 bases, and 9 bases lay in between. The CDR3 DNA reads TGTGCCAGCTCACCACGGCTGGGTCCCGGGGAGCTGTTTTTT. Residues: CASSPRLGPGELFF.

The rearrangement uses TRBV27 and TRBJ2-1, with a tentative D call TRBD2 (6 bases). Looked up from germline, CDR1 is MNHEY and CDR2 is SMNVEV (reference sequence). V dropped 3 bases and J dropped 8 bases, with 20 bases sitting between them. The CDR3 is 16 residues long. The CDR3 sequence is CASSLDRGKGVHEQFF. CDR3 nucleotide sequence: TGTGCCAGCAGTTTGGATCGCGGGAAAGGGGTCCATGAGCAGTTCTTC.

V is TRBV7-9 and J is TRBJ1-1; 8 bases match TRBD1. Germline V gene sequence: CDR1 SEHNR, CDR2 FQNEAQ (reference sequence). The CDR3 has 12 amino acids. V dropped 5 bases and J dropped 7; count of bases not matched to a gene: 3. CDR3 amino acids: CASSPQGDEAFF. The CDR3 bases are TGTGCCAGCAGCCCACAGGGGGATGAAGCTTTCTTT.

In DNA, the CDR3 is TGTGCCAGCCGAGACCTGATCCTAGACGCGCAGCGAGAGGGTAGACCCTACGAGCAGTACTTC. Translated, it gives CASRDLILDAQREGRPYEQYF. The rearrangement joins TRBV9 to TRBJ2-7; maybe TRBD2 (5 bases). CDR3 length equals 21 residues. V lost 7 bases and J lost 2, with 37 bases in between. Germline V lookup: CDR1 SGDLS, CDR2 YYNGEE.

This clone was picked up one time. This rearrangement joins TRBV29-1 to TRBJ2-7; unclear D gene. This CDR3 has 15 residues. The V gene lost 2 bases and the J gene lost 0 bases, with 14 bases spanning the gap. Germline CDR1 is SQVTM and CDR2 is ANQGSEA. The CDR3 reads CSVESRRRSSYEQYF. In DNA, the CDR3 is TGCAGCGTTGAATCAAGACGAAGAAGCTCCTACGAGCAGTACTTC.

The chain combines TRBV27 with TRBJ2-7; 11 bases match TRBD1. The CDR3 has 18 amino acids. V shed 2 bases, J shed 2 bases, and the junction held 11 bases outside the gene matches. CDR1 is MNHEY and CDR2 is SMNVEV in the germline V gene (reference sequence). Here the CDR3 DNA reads TGTGCCAGCAGTTTACTGGGGTCCAGGGACAGGGGGGCCTACGAGCAGTACTTC. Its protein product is CASSLLGSRDRGAYEQYF.

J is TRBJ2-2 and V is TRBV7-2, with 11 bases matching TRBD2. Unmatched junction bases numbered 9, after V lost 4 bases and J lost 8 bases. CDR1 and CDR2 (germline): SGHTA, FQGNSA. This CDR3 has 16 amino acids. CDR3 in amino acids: CASSSPLAGGVGELFF. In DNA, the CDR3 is TGTGCCAGCAGCTCCCCTCTAGCGGGAGGAGTGGGGGAGCTGTTTTTT.

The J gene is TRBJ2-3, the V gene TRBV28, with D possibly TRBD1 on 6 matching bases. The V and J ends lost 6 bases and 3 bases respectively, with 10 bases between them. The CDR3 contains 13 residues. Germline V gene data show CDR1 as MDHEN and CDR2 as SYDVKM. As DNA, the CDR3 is TGTGCCAGCAGGATGAGGGGGACAGATACGCAGTATTTT. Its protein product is CASRMRGTDTQYF.

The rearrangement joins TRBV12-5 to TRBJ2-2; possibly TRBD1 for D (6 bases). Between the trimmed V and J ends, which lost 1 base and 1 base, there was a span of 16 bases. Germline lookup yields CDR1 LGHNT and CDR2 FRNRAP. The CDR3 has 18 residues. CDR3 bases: TGTGCTAGTGGTTTGGAAACGAACAGGGCTCTGAACACCGGGGAGCTGTTTTTT. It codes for CASGLETNRALNTGELFF. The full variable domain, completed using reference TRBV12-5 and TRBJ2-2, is DARVTQTPRHKVTEMGQEVTMRCQPILGHNTVFWYRQTMMQGLELLAYFRNRAPLDDSGMPKDRFSAEMPDATLATLKIQPSEPRDSAVYFCASGLETNRALNTGELFFGEGSRLTVL.

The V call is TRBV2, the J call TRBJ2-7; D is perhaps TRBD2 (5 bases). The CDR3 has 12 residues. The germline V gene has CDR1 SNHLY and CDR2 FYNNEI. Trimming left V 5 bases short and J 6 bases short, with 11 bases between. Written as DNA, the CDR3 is TGTGCCAGCAGTACGGGGAGCTCCGAGCAGTACTTC. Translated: CASSTGSSEQYF. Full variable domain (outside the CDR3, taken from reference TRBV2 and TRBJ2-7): EPEVTQTPSHQVTQMGQEVILRCVPISNHLYFYWYRQILGQKVEFLVSFYNNEISEKSEIFDDQFSVERPDGSNFTLKIRSTKLEDSAMYFCASSTGSSEQYFGPGTRLTVT.

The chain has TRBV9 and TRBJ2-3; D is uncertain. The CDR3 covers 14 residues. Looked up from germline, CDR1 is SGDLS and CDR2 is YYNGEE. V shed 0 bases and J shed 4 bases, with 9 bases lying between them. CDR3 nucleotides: TGTGCCAGCAGCGTAGAGCCCCGGGCAGATACGCAGTATTTT. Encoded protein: CASSVEPRADTQYF.

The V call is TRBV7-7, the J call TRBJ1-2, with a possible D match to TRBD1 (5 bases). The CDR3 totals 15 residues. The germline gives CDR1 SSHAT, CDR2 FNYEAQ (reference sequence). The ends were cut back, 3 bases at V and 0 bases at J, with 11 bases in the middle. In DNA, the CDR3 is TGTGCCAGCAGCTTCCGCAGGGCCTCTAACTATGGCTACACCTTC. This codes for CASSFRRASNYGYTF.

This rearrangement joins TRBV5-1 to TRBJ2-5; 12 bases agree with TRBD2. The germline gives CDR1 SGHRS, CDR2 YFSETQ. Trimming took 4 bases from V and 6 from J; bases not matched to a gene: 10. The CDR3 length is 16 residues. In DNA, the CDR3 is TGCGCCAGCAGCCCCGTGACTAGCGGGAGTGGTAAGACCCAGTACTTC. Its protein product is CASSPVTSGSGKTQYF.

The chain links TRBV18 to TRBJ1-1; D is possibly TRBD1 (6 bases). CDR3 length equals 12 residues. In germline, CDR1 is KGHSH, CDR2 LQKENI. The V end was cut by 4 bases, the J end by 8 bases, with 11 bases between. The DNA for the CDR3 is TGTGCCAGCTCACAACAGGGTACCGAAGCTTTCTTT. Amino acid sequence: CASSQQGTEAFF.

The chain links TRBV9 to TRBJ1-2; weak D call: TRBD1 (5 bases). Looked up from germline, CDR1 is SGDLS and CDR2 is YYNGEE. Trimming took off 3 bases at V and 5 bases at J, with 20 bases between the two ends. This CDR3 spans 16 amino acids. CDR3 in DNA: TGTGCCAGCAGCGCAGGGATGGACCGGGACTTTTATGGCTACACCTTC. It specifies CASSAGMDRDFYGYTF.

The CDR3 spells CASSWGQGLEGYTF. In DNA, the CDR3 is TGCGCCAGCAGCTGGGGACAGGGCTTGGAGGGCTACACCTTC. The chain is built from TRBV5-1 and TRBJ1-2, with 9 bases aligning to TRBD1. Trimming at V came to 3 bases and at J to 8 bases, leaving 8 bases not matched to a gene. The germline V gene encodes CDR1 SGHRS and CDR2 YFSETQ. CDR3 length: 14 residues. Based on the CDR3 plus reference TRBV5-1 and TRBJ1-2, the full variable domain is KAGVTQTPRYLIKTRGQQVTLSCSPISGHRSVSWYQQTPGQGLQFLFEYFSETQRNKGNFPGRFSGRQFSNSRSEMNVSTLELGDSALYLCASSWGQGLEGYTFGSGTRLTVV.